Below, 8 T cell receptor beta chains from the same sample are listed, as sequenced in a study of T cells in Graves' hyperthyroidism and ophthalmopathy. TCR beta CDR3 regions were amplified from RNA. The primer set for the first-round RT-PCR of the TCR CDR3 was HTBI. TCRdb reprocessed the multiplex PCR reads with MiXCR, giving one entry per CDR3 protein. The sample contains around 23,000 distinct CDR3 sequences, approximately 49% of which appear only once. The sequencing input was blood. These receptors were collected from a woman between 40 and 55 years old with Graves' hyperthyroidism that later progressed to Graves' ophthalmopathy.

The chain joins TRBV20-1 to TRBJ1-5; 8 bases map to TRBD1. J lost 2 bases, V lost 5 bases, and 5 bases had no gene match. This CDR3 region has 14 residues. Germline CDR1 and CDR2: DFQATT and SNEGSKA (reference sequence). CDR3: CSARGTGGNQPQHF. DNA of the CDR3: TGCAGTGCTCGCGGGACAGGTGGCAATCAGCCCCAGCATTTT.

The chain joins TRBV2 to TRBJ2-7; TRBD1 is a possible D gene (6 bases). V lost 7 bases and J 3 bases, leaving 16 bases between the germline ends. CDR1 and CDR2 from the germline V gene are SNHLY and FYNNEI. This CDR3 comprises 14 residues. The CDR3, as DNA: TGTGCCAGCACCCAACTGGGCAGGGGCTACGAGCAGTACTTC. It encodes CASTQLGRGYEQYF.

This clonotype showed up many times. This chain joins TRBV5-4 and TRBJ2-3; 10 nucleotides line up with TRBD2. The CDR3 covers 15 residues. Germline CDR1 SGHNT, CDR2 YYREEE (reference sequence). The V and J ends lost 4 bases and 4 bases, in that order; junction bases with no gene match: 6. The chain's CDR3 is CASSPSGSQSDTQYF. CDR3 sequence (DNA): TGTGCCAGCAGCCCTAGCGGGAGCCAATCAGATACGCAGTATTTT.

CDR3 in amino acids: CSALTGLAGEGETQYF. The CDR3 bases are TGCAGTGCCCTGACGGGACTAGCGGGAGAGGGGGAGACCCAGTACTTC. The rearrangement links TRBV20-1 to TRBJ2-5, with TRBD2 identical over 14 bases. CDR3 size: 16 residues. V lost 6 bases and J lost 5; bases outside the gene matches: 11. Germline CDR1 is DFQATT and CDR2 is SNEGSKA (reference sequence).

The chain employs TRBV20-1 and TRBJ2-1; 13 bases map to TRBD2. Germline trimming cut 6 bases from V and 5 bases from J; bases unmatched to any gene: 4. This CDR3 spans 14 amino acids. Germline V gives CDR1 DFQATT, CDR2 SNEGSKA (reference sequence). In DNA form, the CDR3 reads TGCAGTGCGGCCGGGACTAGCGGGAACAATGAGCAGTTCTTC. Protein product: CSAAGTSGNNEQFF.

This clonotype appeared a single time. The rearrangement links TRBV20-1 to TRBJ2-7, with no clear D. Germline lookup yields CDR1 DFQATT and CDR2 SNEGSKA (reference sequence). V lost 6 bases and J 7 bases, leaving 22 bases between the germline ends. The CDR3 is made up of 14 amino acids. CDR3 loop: CSAVQAEYLGEQYF. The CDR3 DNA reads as TGCAGTGCGGTTCAAGCCGAATATCTCGGGGAGCAGTACTTC.

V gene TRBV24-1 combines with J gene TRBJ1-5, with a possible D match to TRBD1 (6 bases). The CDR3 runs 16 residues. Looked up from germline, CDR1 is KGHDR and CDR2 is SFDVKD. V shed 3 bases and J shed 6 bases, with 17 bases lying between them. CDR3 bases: TGTGCCACCAGTGATGCAACCGGGGGGCCAGCTCAGCCCCAGCATTTT. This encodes CATSDATGGPAQPQHF.

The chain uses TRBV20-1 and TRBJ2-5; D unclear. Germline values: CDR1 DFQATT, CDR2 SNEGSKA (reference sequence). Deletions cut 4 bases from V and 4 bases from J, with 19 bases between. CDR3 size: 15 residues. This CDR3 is CSATMFGGVAETQYF. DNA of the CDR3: TGCAGTGCTACGATGTTTGGCGGCGTGGCAGAGACCCAGTACTTC.